The T cell receptor beta chain under discussion was sequenced for a study of response to subunit inactivated influenza vaccine. Study findings and constraints: The authors suggested that every seasonal influenza vaccination recruits few new T cells.

TCRdb re-called the RT-PCR reads with MiXCR, one entry per CDR3 protein. In the table there are hundreds of thousands of distinct CDR3 sequences, approximately 10% of which are singletons. The CDR3 has 13 amino acids. V gave up 4 bases and J gave up 4 bases, with 14 bases separating them. Germline CDR1 reads SQVTM; CDR2 reads ANQGSEA. This clonotype occurred many times. Its antigen is not known. The rearrangement joins TRBV29-1 to TRBJ2-7; D call uncertain. This TCR was recovered from a man aged 50 or older who received an inactivated influenza vaccine. The input for sequencing was PBMCs from blood, taken on the day of vaccination. CDR3 in DNA: TGCAGCGTTGGTGGCTATTCGGCTTACGAGCAGTACTTC. Translation gives CSVGGYSAYEQYF.